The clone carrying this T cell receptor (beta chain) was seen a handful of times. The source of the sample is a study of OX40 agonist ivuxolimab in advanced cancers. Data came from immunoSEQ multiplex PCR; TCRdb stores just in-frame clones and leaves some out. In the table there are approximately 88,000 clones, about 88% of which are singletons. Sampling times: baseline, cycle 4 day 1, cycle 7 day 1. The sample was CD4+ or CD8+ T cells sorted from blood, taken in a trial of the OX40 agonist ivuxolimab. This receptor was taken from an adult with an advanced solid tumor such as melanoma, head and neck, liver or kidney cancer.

CDR3 coding DNA: TGTGCCAGCGACGGCAGGGTATATGGCTACACCTTC. This translates into CASDGRVYGYTF. The chain is built from TRBV21-1 and TRBJ1-2; the listed D gene, TRBD1, was not tested against the DNA. TRBV21-1 is listed as a pseudogene. The CDR3 totals 12 residues.